This section outlines one T cell receptor (beta chain) sequence together with its context. Its specificity is unknown. A multiplex PCR was run with 60 Vbeta primers and 13 Jbeta primers. Data came from immunoSEQ multiplex PCR; TCRdb stores just in-frame clones and leaves some out. The sample table sets out about 140,000 clones. Germline CDR1 and CDR2: LNHNV and YYDKDF (reference sequence). The CDR3 has 13 amino acids. This entry belongs to a study of cytomegalovirus exposure and HLA in healthy donors. Study findings and constraints: Presence/absence analyses rested on an assumption that sequencing depth was roughly uniform across donors. A few V segments could not be told apart, such as TRBV6-2 and TRBV6-3, and were left out. An analysis was carried out at a later point. It showed that HLA-associated TCR beta chains were more clonally expanded than equally common non-associated chains.

J is TRBJ2-5 and V is TRBV15; D unresolved. Matching the DNA end better, TRBJ2-7 makes the J call doubtful. This clonotype was obtained from a male donor in good health and CMV-seronegative. Sample: PBMCs. The CDR3 protein is CATSRDRVSEQYF. CDR3 nucleotides: TGTGCCACCAGCAGAGATAGAGTAAGCGAGCAGTACTTC.